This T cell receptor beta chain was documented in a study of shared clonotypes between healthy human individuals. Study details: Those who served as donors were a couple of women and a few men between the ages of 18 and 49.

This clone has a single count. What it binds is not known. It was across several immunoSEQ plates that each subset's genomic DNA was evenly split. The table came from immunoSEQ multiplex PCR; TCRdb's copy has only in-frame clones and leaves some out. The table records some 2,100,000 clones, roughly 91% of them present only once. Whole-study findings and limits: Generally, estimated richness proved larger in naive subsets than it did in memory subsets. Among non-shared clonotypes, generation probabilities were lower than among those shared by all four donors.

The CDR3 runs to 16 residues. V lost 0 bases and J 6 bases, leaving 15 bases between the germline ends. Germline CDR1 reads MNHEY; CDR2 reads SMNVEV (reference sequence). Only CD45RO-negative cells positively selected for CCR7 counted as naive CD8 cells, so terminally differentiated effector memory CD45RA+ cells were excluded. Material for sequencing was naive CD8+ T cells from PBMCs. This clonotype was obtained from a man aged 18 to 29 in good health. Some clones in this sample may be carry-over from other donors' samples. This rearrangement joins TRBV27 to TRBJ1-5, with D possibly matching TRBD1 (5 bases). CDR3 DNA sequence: TGTGCCAGCAGTTTATCCGGCCGGGTGGGGGGTCAGCCCCAGCATTTT. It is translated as CASSLSGRVGGQPQHF.